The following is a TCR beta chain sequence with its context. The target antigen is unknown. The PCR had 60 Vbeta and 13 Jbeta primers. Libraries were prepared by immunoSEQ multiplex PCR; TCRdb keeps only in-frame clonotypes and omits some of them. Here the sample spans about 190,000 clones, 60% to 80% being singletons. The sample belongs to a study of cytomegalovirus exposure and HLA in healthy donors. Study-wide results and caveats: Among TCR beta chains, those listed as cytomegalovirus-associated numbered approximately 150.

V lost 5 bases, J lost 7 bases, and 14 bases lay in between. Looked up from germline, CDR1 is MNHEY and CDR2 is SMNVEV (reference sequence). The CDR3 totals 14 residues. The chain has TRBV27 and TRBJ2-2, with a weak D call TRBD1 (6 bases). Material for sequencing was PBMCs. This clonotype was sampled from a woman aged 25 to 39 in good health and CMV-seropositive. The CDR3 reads CASSKPGEIGELFF. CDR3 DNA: TGTGCCAGCAGTAAACCAGGGGAGATCGGGGAGCTGTTTTTT.